Below, 22 T cell receptor beta chains from the same sample are listed, as sequenced in a study of blood T cell repertoires in COVID-19 (dated by TCRdb to the early 2020s). Library preparation was by the immunoSEQ multiplex PCR assay. The immuneACCESS repertoire file appears here via TCRdb, limited to in-frame rearrangements. These files lack a portion of the clones; in checked studies, under half of the deficit traces to unresolved V genes, and the cause of the others is not known. The sample table holds approximately 210,000 clones, of which around 85% were seen once. The ten largest make up approximately 0.99% of the sample. Sequencing was performed on peripheral blood. These receptors all come from a man aged 60 to 75 with COVID-19, enrolled during active disease.

This chain joins TRBV11-3 and TRBJ2-7; TRBD2 agrees at 11 bases. The germline V gene encodes CDR1 SGHNT and CDR2 YENEEA. V was clipped by 7 bases and J by 1 base; unmatched bases: 18. The CDR3 sequence is 19 residues long. In DNA form, the CDR3 reads TGTGCCAGCACCAGAGAAGGGACTAGCGGCAAGAAGCCTTCCTACGAGCAGTACTTC. As protein: CASTREGTSGKKPSYEQYF.

The V call is TRBV7-7, the J call TRBJ2-1; TRBD2 is a possible D gene (6 bases). Germline CDR1 and CDR2: SSHAT and FNYEAQ (reference sequence). Trimming stripped 1 base from V and 7 bases from J, with 11 bases between. The CDR3 spans 14 residues. The CDR3 bases are TGTGCCAGCAGCTTAGGTGCAGCGGGTAATGAGCAGTTCTTC. As protein: CASSLGAAGNEQFF.

The J gene is TRBJ2-1, the V gene TRBV5-1; no clear D. V lost 0 bases and J 7 bases, leaving 5 bases between the germline ends. The CDR3 length is 12 residues. Germline CDR1 and CDR2: SGHRS and YFSETQ. The CDR3 spells CASSLDANEQFF. The CDR3 DNA sequence: TGCGCCAGCAGCTTGGATGCGAATGAGCAGTTCTTC. The variable domain in full, completed from reference TRBV5-1 and TRBJ2-1, reads KAGVTQTPRYLIKTRGQQVTLSCSPISGHRSVSWYQQTPGQGLQFLFEYFSETQRNKGNFPGRFSGRQFSNSRSEMNVSTLELGDSALYLCASSLDANEQFFGPGTRLTVL.

This chain joins TRBV28 and TRBJ1-4; the D is unclear. Trimming stripped 3 bases from V and 1 base from J, with 9 bases between. From germline, CDR1 is MDHEN and CDR2 SYDVKM. The CDR3 spans 15 residues. The DNA of the CDR3 is TGTGCCAGCAGTTTTAGAGGACTAACTAATGAAAAACTGTTTTTT. Protein: CASSFRGLTNEKLFF. Variable domain in full (rest from reference TRBV28 and TRBJ1-4): DVKVTQSSRYLVKRTGEKVFLECVQDMDHENMFWYRQDPGLGLRLIYFSYDVKMKEKGDIPEGYSVSREKKERFSLILESASTNQTSMYLCASSFRGLTNEKLFFGSGTQLSVL.

V gene TRBV9 combines with J gene TRBJ2-7; a possible D gene is TRBD2 (5 bases). Trimming took off 4 bases at V and 2 bases at J, with 16 bases between the two ends. CDR3 length: 15 amino acids. Per germline, CDR1 SGDLS and CDR2 YYNGEE. The CDR3 loop reads CASSPGGSQAYEQYF. DNA for the CDR3: TGTGCCAGCAGCCCCGGAGGCAGTCAAGCCTACGAGCAGTACTTC.

This clone has a single count. This chain uses TRBV2 with TRBJ2-6; D might be TRBD2 (6 bases). The CDR3 totals 17 residues. Trimming removed 2 bases from V and 4 bases from J, with 15 bases in between. From germline, CDR1 is SNHLY and CDR2 FYNNEI. The CDR3 bases are TGTGCCAGCAGTGAAAGTTGGCGGGGTACGGGGGCCAACGTCCTGACTTTC. This translates into CASSESWRGTGANVLTF.

The V call is TRBV9, the J call TRBJ2-3; D is uncertain. The germline gives CDR1 SGDLS, CDR2 YYNGEE. The ends were cut back, 1 base at V and 6 bases at J, with 12 bases in the middle. The CDR3 is 14 amino acids. As DNA, the CDR3 is TGTGCCAGCAGCGTAACCCCGGGTTGGGATACGCAGTATTTT. Encoded protein: CASSVTPGWDTQYF. The full variable domain, with the rest looked up from reference TRBV9 and TRBJ2-3, is DSGVTQTPKHLITATGQRVTLRCSPRSGDLSVYWYQQSLDQGLQFLIQYYNGEERAKGNILERFSAQQFPDLHSELNLSSLELGDSALYFCASSVTPGWDTQYFGPGTRLTVL.

The V and J genes are TRBV6-5 and TRBJ2-1; a possible D gene is TRBD2 (5 bases). V was trimmed by 0 bases and J by 3 bases, leaving 9 bases between them. In germline, CDR1 is MNHEY, CDR2 SVGAGI. The CDR3 is 15 amino acids. CDR3 sequence (DNA): TGTGCCAGCAGTTACTCCCCTAGCATCTACAATGAGCAGTTCTTC. Amino acids: CASSYSPSIYNEQFF.

The chain couples TRBV3-1 (or the pseudogene TRBV3-2) to TRBJ1-6, with D possibly TRBD1 on 6 matching bases. Germline lookup yields CDR1 LGHDT and CDR2 YNNKEL (reference sequence). V was pared by 1 base and J by 10 bases, with 11 bases between. The CDR3 has 14 amino acids. The CDR3 DNA sequence: TGTGCCAGCAGCCAAGGCAGGGGACACTCACCCCTCCACTTT. It is translated as CASSQGRGHSPLHF.

The chain has TRBV5-8 and TRBJ2-1, with 10 bases fitting TRBD1. This CDR3 region has 14 residues. V shed 7 bases and J 7 bases; nucleotides not matched to a gene: 8. In germline, CDR1 is SGHTS, CDR2 YDEGEE. The CDR3 region has the DNA TGTGCCAGCTTGAGGACAGGGGGTTTGAATGAGCAGTTCTTC. Amino acids: CASLRTGGLNEQFF.

The rearrangement uses TRBV5-1 and TRBJ1-1, with a possible D match to TRBD1 (5 bases). Germline CDR1 SGHRS, CDR2 YFSETQ. Trimming took off 4 bases at V and 7 bases at J, with 17 bases between the two ends. The CDR3 has 14 residues. DNA for the CDR3: TGCGCCAGCAGCCCCACAGGACGAAATATTGAAGCTTTCTTT. Protein: CASSPTGRNIEAFF. Looking up the rest from reference TRBV5-1 and TRBJ1-1 gives the full variable domain: KAGVTQTPRYLIKTRGQQVTLSCSPISGHRSVSWYQQTPGQGLQFLFEYFSETQRNKGNFPGRFSGRQFSNSRSEMNVSTLELGDSALYLCASSPTGRNIEAFFGQGTRLTVV.

V gene TRBV11-2 combines with J gene TRBJ2-1, with a weak D call TRBD2 (6 bases). The CDR3 has 15 residues. With 2 bases removed from V and 5 bases from J, the gap between germline ends came to 13 bases. Germline CDR1 SGHAT, CDR2 FQNNGV. For the CDR3, the DNA is TGTGCCAGCAGCTTATCTCCGACTAGAGACAATGAGCAGTTCTTC. The encoded protein is CASSLSPTRDNEQFF.

The rearrangement uses TRBV5-5 and TRBJ2-5, with D uncertain. From germline, CDR1 is SGHKS and CDR2 YYEKEE (reference sequence). V was shortened by 3 bases and J by 2 bases, with 8 bases between the two germline ends. This CDR3 region has 13 residues. CDR3 amino acids: CASSSQPQETQYF. CDR3 in DNA: TGTGCCAGCAGCTCACAACCGCAAGAGACCCAGTACTTC.

The CDR3 region is CASSLDRENEQFF. CDR3 DNA: TGTGCCAGCAGCTTAGACAGGGAAAATGAGCAGTTCTTC. This chain joins TRBV7-3 and TRBJ2-1; 7 nucleotides line up with TRBD1. The length of the CDR3 is 13 residues. Trimming cost V 2 bases and J 7 bases; bases outside gene matches: 2. The germline V gene has CDR1 SGHTA and CDR2 FQGTGA.

The V gene is TRBV5-4, the J gene TRBJ1-2; D call uncertain. The CDR3 totals 12 residues. Germline V lookup: CDR1 SGHNT, CDR2 YYREEE (reference sequence). Trimming took off 4 bases at V and 12 bases at J, with 16 bases between the two ends. Written as DNA, the CDR3 is TGTGCCAGCAGCCTCAGGCCGGGGTTCCACACCTTC. This gives the protein CASSLRPGFHTF.

This clone came up a few times. The rearrangement uses TRBV7-8 and TRBJ1-2, with 7 bases that match TRBD1. Germline CDR1 is SGHVS and CDR2 is FQNEAQ. This CDR3 has 14 amino acids. With 3 bases clipped from V and 2 bases from J, the junction kept 3 bases outside the gene matches. Here the CDR3 reads CASSLTGQNYGYTF. The CDR3 DNA reads as TGTGCCAGCAGCTTGACGGGACAGAACTATGGCTACACCTTC.

The CDR3 protein is CASSAQGAGTDTQYF. The CDR3 nucleotides read TGTGCCAGCAGCGCACAGGGGGCGGGCACAGATACGCAGTATTTT. The chain links TRBV7-3 to TRBJ2-3; TRBD1 aligns across 9 bases. V was clipped by 5 bases and J by 1 base; unmatched bases: 4. Germline lookup yields CDR1 SGHTA and CDR2 FQGTGA. This CDR3 is 15 amino acids long.

The chain joins TRBV10-2 to TRBJ2-1; D is uncertain. V gave up 1 base and J gave up 8 bases, with 6 bases separating them. This CDR3 comprises 12 residues. Germline V gene lookup returns CDR1 WSHSY and CDR2 SAAADI. CDR3 bases: TGCGCCAGCAGTGAGTTCAGCGATGAGCAGTTCTTC. Encoded protein: CASSEFSDEQFF.

The chain links TRBV7-6 to TRBJ1-1, with D maybe TRBD1 (6 bases). The CDR3 runs 14 residues. The germline V gene encodes CDR1 SGHVS and CDR2 FNYEAQ. V lost 4 bases and J 4 bases, leaving 13 bases between the germline ends. CDR3 sequence reads: CASSSGGAGTEAFF. CDR3 sequence (DNA): TGTGCCAGCAGCTCGGGGGGCGCGGGCACTGAAGCTTTCTTT.

J is TRBJ1-3 and V is TRBV7-4; maybe TRBD1 (5 bases). The CDR3 loop spans 14 amino acids. Germline CDR1 reads SGHVT; CDR2 reads SQSDAQ. Trimming pared 4 bases from V and 4 bases from J, leaving 11 bases between. The CDR3 DNA reads as TGTGCCAGCAGCTCCAGGGTAAACGGAAACACCATATATTTT. This encodes CASSSRVNGNTIYF.

This chain links TRBV6-1 with TRBJ1-2, with D unresolved. Germline V CDR1 and CDR2: MNHNS, SASEGT. CDR3 length: 15 residues. V was trimmed by 3 bases and J by 5 bases, leaving 16 bases between them. In DNA, the CDR3 is TGTGCCAGCAGTGATCCGGGGAGGGCGTGGTATGGCTACACCTTC. The encoded protein is CASSDPGRAWYGYTF.

The rearrangement joins TRBV19 to TRBJ1-5, with 7 bases matching TRBD1. V was pared by 8 bases and J by 0 bases, with 13 bases of the junction left unmatched. The CDR3 extends over 17 amino acids. Germline V gene lookup returns CDR1 LNHDA and CDR2 SQIVND (reference sequence). The CDR3 sequence is CASQIGGTAYSNQPQHF. CDR3 coding DNA: TGTGCCAGTCAAATAGGGGGGACAGCTTATAGCAATCAGCCCCAGCATTTT.